This TCR beta chain comes out of a study of blood T cells in healthy people across ages (dated by TCRdb to about 2015). About the investigation overall: Template switching captured roughly one uniquely barcoded TCR beta cDNA molecule per two T cells in model experiments. Using deep sequencing normalized with unique cDNA molecular identifiers, the study measured how TCR beta repertoire diversity changes with age. Four age groups were formed from the donors: young (average roughly 15 years), middle-aged (around 37), aged (over 55) and long-lived (about 80). Donors of different ages were randomly distributed across sequencing lanes to avoid experimental bias. The study analyzed two additional independent replicas of 1 million unique cDNA reads from the same blood draw for two donors, one aged 18 to 30 and one aged 80 or older. Points the paper makes about the study in general: As age increased, observed TCR beta diversity per million T cells dropped in a roughly linear way, and a significant reduction was already evident by age 40. A strong correlation was found between observed TCR beta diversity and the percentage of naive T cells measured by flow cytometry. Because profiling used bulk unsorted PBMCs, naive and antigen-experienced compartments could not be compared conclusively. Donor CMV infection status was unknown, potentially confounding age-related changes in expanded clonotypes. Compared with the aged group, the long-lived group had more naive CD4+ T cells, fewer expanded clones and increased TCR diversity, suggesting age selection. Estimates of total diversity based on one million sequenced T cells were regarded as lower bounds and as underestimates.

This clonotype appeared a few times. Its antigen target is currently unknown. There are no base qualities to consult, and no much larger clone falls within one base. Ends trimmed: V by 5 bases, J by 4 bases; bases unmatched to a gene: 9. The CDR3 has 15 amino acids, counting the end cysteine and phenylalanine. Of all the DNA, just the CDR3 is kept, 45 bases in frame from base 1. Sequences SNHLY (CDR1) and FYNNEI (CDR2) are obtained from the germline V gene. To prepare the library, 5' RACE was applied. Sequencing took place on an Illumina HiSeq 2500. A second about 6 to 11 cycle PCR used a sample-barcoded 5' primer and a J-beta primer mix. A unique molecular identifier was introduced onto each TCR beta cDNA molecule by a template-switch 5' adaptor carrying 12 random nucleotides. At least 3 million CDR3-containing paired-end reads were obtained from each sample. First-strand cDNA synthesis was performed from all RNA using the Mint cDNA synthesis kit, with priming by a TRBC-specific oligonucleotide. Following uracil-DNA glycosylase treatment, a first 18-cycle PCR with universal primers M1SS and BC2_uni_R was performed on all cDNA. Under the source paper's analysis protocol: Each sample was normalized by randomly selecting 1 million high-quality reads, each carrying a distinct molecular identifier. Reads with shared molecular identifiers were discarded instead of being binned into consensus sequences. MiTCR, set to a Q25 quality threshold and the strictest error-elimination algorithm, was used for CDR3 identification, clonotype clustering and error correction. A nonparametric unseen species model using Euler transformation provided a lower-bound estimate of total TCR beta diversity. Clones were called with MiXCR by TCRdb after fastp trimmed the public reads at Q25, and only in-frame beta chains were retained. Merged by CDR3 protein, the rows form single entries marked with the most common genes and DNA. TCRdb, rather than the study authors, made the V and J calls. In all, the sample holds roughly 800,000 distinct CDR3 sequences, and around 34% of those were seen once. Around 13% of the sample is held by the ten biggest clonotypes.

Systemically healthy Caucasian individuals from Russia, 39 in total and aged about 6 to 95 years, were included as donors. Each donor gave ten milliliters of peripheral blood, collected into EDTA-treated Vacutainer tubes. Ficoll-Paque density-gradient centrifugation was used to isolate PBMCs, with at least 6.5 million obtained per sample. Trizol reagent was used to extract total RNA from PBMCs, with at least 5 micrograms per sample. For every donor, flow cytometry on a PBMC aliquot measured the percentage of naive CD45RAhigh/CD27high T cells. The V and J segments used are TRBV2 and TRBJ1-2; 8 central bases correspond to TRBD1. The clonotype originates from a man aged 18-30 years in good health. The specimen was blood. The nucleotide sequence is given as TGTGCCAGCAGTTCCCGGACAGGGAAATCCTATGGCTACACCTTC. Translated, this gives CASSSRTGKSYGYTF.